Presented here are 22 T cell receptor beta chains from one specimen sequenced in a study of T cell responses to AZD1222 COVID-19 vaccine. Here immunoSEQ multiplex PCR was the method, and the copy in TCRdb shows in-frame clones only, minus some. The sample comprises about 120,000 clones, 86% of which are singletons, and about 3% rests with the top ten. The source was peripheral blood, collected 28 days after the second AZD1222 dose. These receptors were obtained from an adult who received the AZD1222 COVID-19 vaccine.

This clone was picked up a small number of times. V and J are TRBV11-3 and TRBJ2-2; 9 nucleotides agree with TRBD1. There are 14 residues in the CDR3. V was pared by 2 bases and J by 6 bases, with 1 base of the junction left unmatched. Germline V gene sequence: CDR1 SGHNT, CDR2 YENEEA. The CDR3 DNA reads as TGTGCCAGCAGCTTACGACAGGGGGCCGGGGAGCTGTTTTTT. Translated: CASSLRQGAGELFF.

This clone has a handful of counts. This chain connects TRBV7-2 to TRBJ2-1; D possibly corresponds to TRBD2 (6 bases). Germline V lookup: CDR1 SGHTA, CDR2 FQGNSA. The CDR3 sequence is 14 residues long. V dropped 5 bases and J dropped 10 bases, with 18 bases sitting between them. The CDR3 DNA reads TGTGCCAGCAGCCCTACTAGCCCCGCGGTCGAGCAGTTCTTC. Its translation: CASSPTSPAVEQFF.

The rearrangement links TRBV5-6 to TRBJ1-5; 9 nucleotides line up with TRBD1. Germline loops: CDR1 SGHDT, CDR2 YYEEEE. Unmatched junction bases numbered 5, after V lost 0 bases and J lost 7 bases. The CDR3 has 15 residues. CDR3 bases: TGTGCCAGCAGCTTGGGGGACAGGGAGGACCAGCCCCAGCATTTT. Its translation is CASSLGDREDQPQHF.

The chain uses TRBV3-1 (or the pseudogene TRBV3-2) and TRBJ2-1, with D unclear. V shed 0 bases and J shed 7 bases, with 7 bases lying between them. CDR3 length: 13 amino acids. The V gene's germline CDR1 is LGHDT and CDR2 YNNKEL (reference sequence). CDR3 bases: TGTGCCAGCAGCCAAGATGGACGGAATGAGCAGTTCTTC. The encoded protein is CASSQDGRNEQFF.

This chain joins TRBV9 and TRBJ1-1; D is ambiguous. The V gene lost 1 base and the J gene lost 4 bases, with 8 bases spanning the gap. The CDR3 loop spans 13 amino acids. Germline V gene sequence: CDR1 SGDLS, CDR2 YYNGEE. CDR3 coding DNA: TGTGCCAGCAGCGTAACTACAACCACTGAAGCTTTCTTT. Protein: CASSVTTTTEAFF. The whole variable domain, remainder taken from reference TRBV9 and TRBJ1-1, is DSGVTQTPKHLITATGQRVTLRCSPRSGDLSVYWYQQSLDQGLQFLIQYYNGEERAKGNILERFSAQQFPDLHSELNLSSLELGDSALYFCASSVTTTTEAFFGQGTRLTVV.

The CDR3 DNA reads TGTGCCAGCAGCCAATACTCCCAGCGGAGTTTTGTCGAGACCCAGTACTTC. It yields the protein CASSQYSQRSFVETQYF. The V and J genes are TRBV3-1 (or the pseudogene TRBV3-2) and TRBJ2-5; D perhaps matches TRBD2 (5 bases). Between the trimmed V and J ends, which lost 2 bases and 5 bases, there was a span of 21 bases. The CDR3 is 17 residues long. The V gene's germline CDR1 is LGHDT and CDR2 YNNKEL (reference sequence).

The genes are TRBV6-5 and TRBJ2-3; 14 bases match TRBD2. Trimming removed 8 bases from V and 7 bases from J; junction bases left unmatched: 8. This CDR3 has 15 residues. Germline V gene lookup returns CDR1 MNHEY and CDR2 SVGAGI. The CDR3 protein is CASRTSGGYIHTQYF. Here the CDR3 DNA reads TGTGCCAGCCGGACTAGCGGGGGGTATATTCATACGCAGTATTTT.

The rearrangement joins TRBV25-1 to TRBJ2-1; 7 bases line up with TRBD2. V trimming: 1 base; J trimming: 0 bases; junction bases outside the gene matches: 9. Germline CDR1 is MGHDK and CDR2 is SYGVNS. The CDR3 contains 18 residues. The CDR3: CASSEFQQRGRSYNEQFF. For the CDR3, the DNA is TGTGCCAGCAGTGAATTTCAACAGCGGGGCCGCTCCTACAATGAGCAGTTCTTC. Complete variable domain (other parts from reference TRBV25-1 and TRBJ2-1): EADIYQTPRYLVIGTGKKITLECSQTMGHDKMYWYQQDPGMELHLIHYSYGVNSTEKGDLSSESTVSRIRTEHFPLTLESARPSHTSQYLCASSEFQQRGRSYNEQFFGPGTRLTVL.

V usage is TRBV6-5 and J usage is TRBJ1-1; no definite D call. Trimming removed 0 bases from V and 1 base from J, with 3 bases in between. Germline V gene sequence: CDR1 MNHEY, CDR2 SVGAGI. There are 13 residues in the CDR3. CDR3 nucleotide sequence: TGTGCCAGCAGTTACTCCTGGAACACTGAAGCTTTCTTT. This translates into CASSYSWNTEAFF.

The CDR3 nucleotides read TGTGCTAGTGGTTTTGTGTCCTTGCCAATTTCAGGGCGGTTGGACACCGGGGAGCTGTTTTTT. Translation gives CASGFVSLPISGRLDTGELFF. The V gene is TRBV12-5, the J gene TRBJ2-2, with D possibly being TRBD1 (5 bases). Trimming took off 3 bases at V and 3 bases at J, with 29 bases between the two ends. The germline V gene has CDR1 LGHNT and CDR2 FRNRAP. The CDR3 loop spans 21 amino acids.

The chain links TRBV7-8 to TRBJ1-5, with D uncertain. Trimming took 4 bases from V and 9 from J, leaving 13 bases between them. The length of the CDR3 is 13 residues. Germline V gene data show CDR1 as SGHVS and CDR2 as FQNEAQ. DNA of the CDR3: TGTGCCAGCAGCTGGGGAGGGAATTCGCCCCAGCATTTT. Protein: CASSWGGNSPQHF. Full variable domain (rest looked up from reference TRBV7-8 and TRBJ1-5): GAGVSQSPRYKVAKRGQDVALRCDPISGHVSLFWYQQALGQGPEFLTYFQNEAQLDKSGLPSDRFFAERPEGSVSTLKIQRTQQEDSAVYLCASSWGGNSPQHFGDGTRLSIL.

The chain couples TRBV6-4 to TRBJ2-3; TRBD2 matches 13 bases. The germline V gene encodes CDR1 MRHNA and CDR2 SNTAGT. The CDR3 runs 16 residues. After removal of 3 bases from V and 2 bases from J, the junction contained 2 bases not matched to a gene. The CDR3 loop is CASSEGTSGNTDTQYF. CDR3 coding DNA: TGTGCCAGCAGTGAGGGGACTAGCGGGAACACAGATACGCAGTATTTT.

J is TRBJ1-1 and V is TRBV7-9, with unresolved D. V lost 2 bases to trimming and J lost 1 base, with 11 bases between them. Looked up from germline, CDR1 is SEHNR and CDR2 is FQNEAQ (reference sequence). The CDR3 loop spans 15 amino acids. This CDR3 reads CASSLLYSANTEAFF. CDR3 bases: TGTGCCAGCAGCTTATTGTACAGTGCGAACACTGAAGCTTTCTTT. Combining the CDR3 with reference TRBV7-9 and TRBJ1-1 gives the whole variable domain DTGVSQNPRHKITKRGQNVTFRCDPISEHNRLYWYRQTLGQGPEFLTYFQNEAQLEKSRLLSDRFSAERPKGSFSTLEIQRTEQGDSAMYLCASSLLYSANTEAFFGQGTRLTVV.

V gene TRBV6-2 or TRBV6-3 combines with J gene TRBJ2-2; D is perhaps TRBD2 (5 bases). This CDR3 has 15 amino acids. From germline, CDR1 is MNHEY and CDR2 SVGEGT. Deletions cut 4 bases from V and 2 bases from J, with 11 bases between. The CDR3 bases are TGTGCCAGCAGTTTCCGGACTGGCAACACCGGGGAGCTGTTTTTT. Amino acid sequence: CASSFRTGNTGELFF.

The chain joins TRBV6-5 to TRBJ1-2, with a possible D match to TRBD1 (5 bases). With 6 bases removed from V and 7 bases from J, the gap between germline ends came to 15 bases. This CDR3 is built from 13 residues. Germline V gives CDR1 MNHEY, CDR2 SVGAGI. The CDR3 sequence: CASSRGAGGGYTF. The CDR3, as DNA: TGTGCCAGCAGCCGCGGGGCGGGGGGTGGCTACACCTTC.

The chain carries TRBV3-1 (or the pseudogene TRBV3-2) and TRBJ1-5; a weak D match, TRBD1 (5 bases). The V gene's germline CDR1 is LGHDT and CDR2 YNNKEL (reference sequence). V lost 0 bases and J 4 bases, leaving 10 bases between the germline ends. This CDR3 comprises 15 residues. CDR3: CASSQDTGRNQPQHF. The CDR3, as DNA: TGTGCCAGCAGCCAAGATACAGGTCGGAATCAGCCCCAGCATTTT.

V and J are TRBV11-2 and TRBJ2-7; the match to TRBD1 covers 7 bases. The CDR3 consists of 14 residues. V lost 0 bases to trimming and J lost 4 bases; unmatched junction nucleotides: 3. Germline values: CDR1 SGHAT, CDR2 FQNNGV. The CDR3 DNA follows: TGTGCCAGCAGCTTAGAGACAGGGTCTTACGAGCAGTACTTC. Protein product: CASSLETGSYEQYF. The whole variable domain, filled in from reference TRBV11-2 and TRBJ2-7, reads EAGVAQSPRYKIIEKRQSVAFWCNPISGHATLYWYQQILGQGPKLLIQFQNNGVVDDSQLPKDRFSAERLKGVDSTLKIQPAKLEDSAVYLCASSLETGSYEQYFGPGTRLTVT.

The genes are TRBV5-1 and TRBJ1-3, with D unclear. V was clipped by 2 bases and J by 4 bases, with 13 bases between them. Germline V gene sequence: CDR1 SGHRS, CDR2 YFSETQ. This CDR3 spans 15 amino acids. Here the CDR3 reads CASSFLAGTGNTIYF. In DNA, the CDR3 is TGCGCCAGCAGCTTTTTGGCAGGCACCGGAAACACCATATATTTT.

The V gene is TRBV9, the J gene TRBJ1-6; perhaps TRBD1 as D (5 bases). Germline V gives CDR1 SGDLS, CDR2 YYNGEE. V gave up 3 bases and J gave up 7 bases, with 11 bases separating them. The CDR3 totals 14 residues. This CDR3 reads CASSARQRNSPLHF. CDR3 bases: TGTGCCAGCAGCGCGCGACAGAGAAATTCACCCCTCCACTTT.

The V and J genes are TRBV5-1 and TRBJ1-1; unclear D gene. The CDR3 covers 14 residues. The germline V and J ends were trimmed by 0 bases and 7 bases, with 13 bases remaining between them. Germline V gene data show CDR1 as SGHRS and CDR2 as YFSETQ. The CDR3 nucleotides are TGCGCCAGCAGCTTGGGGCAAAAGAGTGGTGAAGCTTTCTTT. It codes for CASSLGQKSGEAFF. The full variable domain, with the rest looked up from reference TRBV5-1 and TRBJ1-1, is KAGVTQTPRYLIKTRGQQVTLSCSPISGHRSVSWYQQTPGQGLQFLFEYFSETQRNKGNFPGRFSGRQFSNSRSEMNVSTLELGDSALYLCASSLGQKSGEAFFGQGTRLTVV.

The J gene is TRBJ2-7, the V gene TRBV30; D is possibly TRBD1 (5 bases). CDR1 GTSNPN and CDR2 SVGIG come from the germline V gene (reference sequence). CDR3 length: 13 amino acids. Trimming removed 0 bases at V and 5 bases at J, with 11 bases between. CDR3 in DNA: TGTGCCTGGAGTGTACAAGGGGCCCACGAGCAGTACTTC. Translation: CAWSVQGAHEQYF.

The chain joins TRBV18 to TRBJ1-3; D perhaps matches TRBD1 (5 bases). Germline V gives CDR1 KGHSH, CDR2 LQKENI. Trimming took off 1 base at V and 4 bases at J, with 11 bases between the two ends. The CDR3 consists of 15 residues. This CDR3 is CASSPQGPSGNTIYF. The CDR3 DNA reads as TGTGCCAGCTCACCACAGGGGCCCTCCGGAAACACCATATATTTT.